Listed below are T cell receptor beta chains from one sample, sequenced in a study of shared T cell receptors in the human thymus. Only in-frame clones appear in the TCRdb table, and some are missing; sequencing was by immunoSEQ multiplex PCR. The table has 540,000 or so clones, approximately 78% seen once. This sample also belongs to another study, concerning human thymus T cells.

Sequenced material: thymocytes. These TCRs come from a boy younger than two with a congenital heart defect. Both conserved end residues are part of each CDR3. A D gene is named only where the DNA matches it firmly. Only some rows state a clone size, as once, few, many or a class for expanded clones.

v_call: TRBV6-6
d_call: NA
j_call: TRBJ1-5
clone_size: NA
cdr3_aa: CASTAGVRVSNQPQHF
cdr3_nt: TGTGCCAGCACCGCAGGGGTCAGGGTGAGCAATCAGCCCCAGCATTTT

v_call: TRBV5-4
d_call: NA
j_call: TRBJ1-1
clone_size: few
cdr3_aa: CASSSPYLGGTEAFF
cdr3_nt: TGTGCCAGCAGCTCGCCATACTTAGGGGGAACTGAAGCTTTCTTT

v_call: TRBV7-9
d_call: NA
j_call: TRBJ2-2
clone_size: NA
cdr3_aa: CASSLIAERNTGELFF
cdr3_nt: TGTGCCAGCAGCCTCATAGCGGAGAGGAACACCGGGGAGCTGTTTTTT

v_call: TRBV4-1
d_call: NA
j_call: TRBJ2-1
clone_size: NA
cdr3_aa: CASSQVTPYNEQFF
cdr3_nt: TGCGCCAGCAGCCAAGTAACTCCTTACAATGAGCAGTTCTTC

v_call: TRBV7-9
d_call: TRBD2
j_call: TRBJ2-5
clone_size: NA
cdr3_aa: CASSLTGLAGEARETQYF
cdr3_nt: TGTGCCAGCAGCTTAACGGGACTAGCGGGAGAGGCGAGGGAGACCCAGTACTTC

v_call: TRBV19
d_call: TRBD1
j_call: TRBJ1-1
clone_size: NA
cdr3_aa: CASSQGDTEAFF
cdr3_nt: TGTGCCAGTAGCCAGGGGGACACTGAAGCTTTCTTT

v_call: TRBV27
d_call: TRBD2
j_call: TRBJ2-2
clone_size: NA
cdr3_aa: CASSLIPLVGLAAGELFF
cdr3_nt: TGTGCCAGCAGTCTGATCCCATTGGTCGGACTAGCGGCCGGGGAGCTGTTTTTT

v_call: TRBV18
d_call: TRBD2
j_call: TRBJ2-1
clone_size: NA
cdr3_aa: CASSPWEGQSSYNEQFF
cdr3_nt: TGTGCCAGCTCACCATGGGAGGGCCAGAGCTCCTACAATGAGCAGTTCTTC

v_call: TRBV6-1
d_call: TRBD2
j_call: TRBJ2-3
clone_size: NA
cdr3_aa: CASSERVGSGRSSTDTQYF
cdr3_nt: TGTGCCAGCAGTGAACGGGTCGGGAGCGGGAGGTCTAGCACAGATACGCAGTATTTT

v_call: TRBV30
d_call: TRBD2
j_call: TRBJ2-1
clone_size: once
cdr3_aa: CAWSSPASGPYNEQFF
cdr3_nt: TGTGCCTGGAGTTCCCCGGCTAGCGGGCCCTACAATGAGCAGTTCTTC

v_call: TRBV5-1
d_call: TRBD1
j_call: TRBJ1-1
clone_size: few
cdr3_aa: CASSAGQGDTEAFF
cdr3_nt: TGCGCCAGCAGCGCCGGACAGGGTGACACTGAAGCTTTCTTT

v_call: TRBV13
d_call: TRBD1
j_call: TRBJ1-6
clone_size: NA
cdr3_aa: CASSLPGQTNSPLHF
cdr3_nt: TGTGCCAGCAGCTTGCCGGGACAGACTAATTCACCCCTCCACTTT

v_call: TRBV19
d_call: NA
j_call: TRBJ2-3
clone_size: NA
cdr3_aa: CASRQARNLDTQYF
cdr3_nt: TGTGCCAGTAGGCAAGCACGAAATTTGGATACGCAGTATTTT

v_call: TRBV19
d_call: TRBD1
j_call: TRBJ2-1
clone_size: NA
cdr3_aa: CASSNVIQGAGTYNEQFF
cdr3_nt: TGTGCCAGTAGCAACGTCATACAGGGGGCAGGTACCTACAATGAGCAGTTCTTC

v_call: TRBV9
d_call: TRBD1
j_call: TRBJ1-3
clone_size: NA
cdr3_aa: CASSGGQGVDGNTIYF
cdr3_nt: TGTGCCAGCAGCGGCGGACAGGGGGTGGATGGAAACACCATATATTTT

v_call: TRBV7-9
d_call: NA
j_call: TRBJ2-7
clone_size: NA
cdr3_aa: CASSSDSSYEQYF
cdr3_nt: TGTGCCAGCAGCTCGGACTCCTCCTACGAGCAGTACTTC

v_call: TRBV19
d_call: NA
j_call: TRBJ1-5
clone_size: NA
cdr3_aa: CASSIETPQVWSNQPQHF
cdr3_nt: TGTGCCAGTAGTATAGAAACTCCCCAGGTCTGGAGCAATCAGCCCCAGCATTTT

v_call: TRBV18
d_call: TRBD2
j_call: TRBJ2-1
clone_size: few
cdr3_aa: CASSPYPGREETSGNEQFF
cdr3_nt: TGTGCCAGCTCTCCCTACCCCGGCAGGGAGGAGACTAGCGGCAATGAGCAGTTCTTC

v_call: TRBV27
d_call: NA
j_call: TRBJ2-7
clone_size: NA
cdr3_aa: CASSPRLDNGDEQYF
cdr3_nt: TGTGCCAGCAGTCCCAGACTAGACAATGGCGACGAGCAGTACTTC

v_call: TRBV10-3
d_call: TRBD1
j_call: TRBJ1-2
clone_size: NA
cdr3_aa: CAISEGTGGGLGGYTF
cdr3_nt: TGTGCCATCAGTGAAGGAACAGGGGGCGGATTGGGTGGCTACACCTTC

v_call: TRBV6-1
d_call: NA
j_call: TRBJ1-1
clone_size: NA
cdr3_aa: CASSEVTGGTEAFF
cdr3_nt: TGTGCCAGCAGTGAAGTGACGGGGGGCACTGAAGCTTTCTTT

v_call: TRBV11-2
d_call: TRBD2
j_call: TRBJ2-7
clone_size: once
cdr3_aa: CASTRAGGSDEQYF
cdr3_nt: TGTGCCAGCACCCGAGCGGGAGGGTCAGACGAGCAGTACTTC

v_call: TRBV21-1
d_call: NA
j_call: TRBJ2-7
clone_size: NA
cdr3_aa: CASSKAIPGDSHEQYF
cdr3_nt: TGTGCCAGCAGCAAAGCTATTCCGGGAGATTCCCACGAGCAGTACTTC

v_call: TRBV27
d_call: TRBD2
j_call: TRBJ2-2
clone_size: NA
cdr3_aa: CASSPPPSGRKANTGELFF
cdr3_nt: TGTGCCAGCAGTCCCCCTCCTAGCGGGAGGAAGGCGAACACCGGGGAGCTGTTTTTT

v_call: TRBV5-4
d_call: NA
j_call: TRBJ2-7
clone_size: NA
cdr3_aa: CASSLDPGPTGEQYF
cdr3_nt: TGTGCCAGCAGCTTGGACCCAGGTCCCACGGGGGAGCAGTACTTC

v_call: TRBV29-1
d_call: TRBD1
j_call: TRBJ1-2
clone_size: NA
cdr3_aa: CSVADRVGYTF
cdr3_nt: TGCAGCGTTGCTGACAGGGTTGGCTACACCTTC

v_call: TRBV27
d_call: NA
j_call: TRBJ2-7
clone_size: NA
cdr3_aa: CASSFNYEQYF
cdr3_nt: TGTGCCAGCAGTTTCAACTACGAGCAGTACTTC

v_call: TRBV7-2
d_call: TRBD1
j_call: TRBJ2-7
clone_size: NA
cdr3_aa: CASGTGDEQYF
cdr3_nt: TGTGCCAGCGGTACAGGGGACGAGCAGTACTTC

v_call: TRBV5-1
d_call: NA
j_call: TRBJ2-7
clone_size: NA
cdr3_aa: CASSLRRGPLYEQYF
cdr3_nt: TGCGCCAGCAGCTTGCGGAGGGGGCCATTGTACGAGCAGTACTTC

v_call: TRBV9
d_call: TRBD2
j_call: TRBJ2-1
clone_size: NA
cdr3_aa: CASSVGKLAGNNEQFF
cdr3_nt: TGTGCCAGCAGCGTAGGAAAACTAGCGGGCAACAATGAGCAGTTCTTC

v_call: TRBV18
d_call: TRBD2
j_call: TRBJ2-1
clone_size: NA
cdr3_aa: CASSRQLAGKYNEQFF
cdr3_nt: TGTGCCAGCTCACGCCAACTAGCGGGGAAATACAATGAGCAGTTCTTC

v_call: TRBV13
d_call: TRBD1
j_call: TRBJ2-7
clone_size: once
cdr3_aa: CASSSDDRGHLGNEQYF
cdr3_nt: TGTGCCAGCAGCTCCGATGACAGGGGGCATCTTGGGAACGAGCAGTACTTC

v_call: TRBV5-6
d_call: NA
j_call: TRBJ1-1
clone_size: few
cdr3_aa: CASSFGGSKTTGLNTEAFF
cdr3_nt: TGTGCCAGCAGCTTTGGGGGCTCCAAAACGACAGGACTGAACACTGAAGCTTTCTTT

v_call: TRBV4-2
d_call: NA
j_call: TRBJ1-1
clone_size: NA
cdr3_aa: CASSQGAMNTEAFF
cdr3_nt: TGTGCCAGCAGCCAGGGGGCTATGAACACTGAAGCTTTCTTT

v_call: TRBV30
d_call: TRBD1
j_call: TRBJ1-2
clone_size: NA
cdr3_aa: CAWTGTGAYGYTF
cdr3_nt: TGTGCCTGGACAGGGACAGGGGCCTATGGCTACACCTTC

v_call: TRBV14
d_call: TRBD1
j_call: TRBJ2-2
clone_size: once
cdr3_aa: CASSQARGRFTGELFF
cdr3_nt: TGTGCCAGCAGCCAAGCCAGGGGGCGGTTCACCGGGGAGCTGTTTTTT

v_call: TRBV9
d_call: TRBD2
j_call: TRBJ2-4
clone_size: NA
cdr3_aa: CASSPRGSGGEYF
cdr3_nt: TGTGCCAGCAGCCCCCGTGGTAGCGGGGGGGAGTACTTC

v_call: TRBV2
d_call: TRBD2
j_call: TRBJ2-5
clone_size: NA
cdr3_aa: CASSIRLAGSEETQYF
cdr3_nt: TGTGCCAGCAGTATACGACTAGCGGGATCGGAAGAGACCCAGTACTTC

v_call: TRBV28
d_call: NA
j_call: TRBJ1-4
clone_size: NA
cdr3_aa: CASSLSGRAEGFNEKLFF
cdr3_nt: TGTGCCAGCAGTTTATCGGGCAGGGCCGAAGGGTTTAATGAAAAACTGTTTTTT

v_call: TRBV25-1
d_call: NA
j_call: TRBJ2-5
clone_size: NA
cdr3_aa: CASRPRGKFQETQYF
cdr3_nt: TGTGCCAGCAGGCCAAGGGGGAAATTCCAAGAGACCCAGTACTTC

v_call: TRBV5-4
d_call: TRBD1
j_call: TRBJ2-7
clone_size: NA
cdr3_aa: CASSPDRGLSYEQYF
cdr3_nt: TGTGCCAGCAGCCCAGACAGGGGCCTTTCCTACGAGCAGTACTTC

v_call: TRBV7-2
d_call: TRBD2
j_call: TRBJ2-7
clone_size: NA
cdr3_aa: CASTDRLAVYEQYF
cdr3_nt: TGTGCCAGCACCGATAGACTAGCGGTCTACGAGCAGTACTTC

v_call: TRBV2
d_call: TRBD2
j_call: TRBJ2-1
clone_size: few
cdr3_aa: CASTFTRLAGDCEQFF
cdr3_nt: TGTGCCAGCACCTTCACCCGACTAGCGGGAGATTGTGAGCAGTTCTTC

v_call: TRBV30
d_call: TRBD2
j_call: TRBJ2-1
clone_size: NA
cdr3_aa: CAWSVRLAGGHEQFF
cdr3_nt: TGTGCCTGGAGTGTAAGGCTAGCGGGAGGTCATGAGCAGTTCTTC

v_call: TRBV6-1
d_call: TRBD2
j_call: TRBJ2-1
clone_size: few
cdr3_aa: CASSEAAGTIQGNEQFF
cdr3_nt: TGTGCCAGCAGTGAAGCGGCGGGGACTATACAAGGCAATGAGCAGTTCTTC

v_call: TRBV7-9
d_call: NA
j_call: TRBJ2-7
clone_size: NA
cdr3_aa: CASSFDGTTYEQYF
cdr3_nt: TGTGCCAGCAGCTTCGATGGCACCACCTACGAGCAGTACTTC

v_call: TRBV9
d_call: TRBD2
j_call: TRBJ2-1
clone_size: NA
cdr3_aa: CASSVVPWTSGHNEQFF
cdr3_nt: TGTGCCAGCAGCGTTGTTCCTTGGACTAGCGGACACAATGAGCAGTTCTTC

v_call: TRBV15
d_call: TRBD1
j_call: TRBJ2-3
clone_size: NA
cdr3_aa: CATSRDASGGDSTDTQYF
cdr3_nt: TGTGCCACCAGCAGAGATGCATCAGGGGGCGATAGCACAGATACGCAGTATTTT